The T cell receptor beta chain described here comes from a study of shared clonotypes between healthy human individuals. Clones were sequenced by immunoSEQ multiplex PCR, and TCRdb holds only the in-frame ones, with some missing. This sample has about 820,000 clones, with 90% to 95% found just once. The naive CD8 fraction comprised CD45RO-negative cells positively selected for CCR7 and excluded terminally differentiated effector memory CD45RA+ cells. Germline CDR1 reads SNHLY; CDR2 reads FYNNEI. Trimming cost V 7 bases and J 5 bases, with 14 bases left between them. The CDR3 extends over 13 amino acids.

V usage is TRBV2 and J usage is TRBJ2-5; D is undetermined. This clonotype was obtained from a young man in good health. The specimen was naive CD8+ T cells sorted from blood. The CDR3 region is CASNPGALETQYF. In DNA, the CDR3 is TGTGCCAGCAACCCAGGAGCTTTGGAGACCCAGTACTTC.